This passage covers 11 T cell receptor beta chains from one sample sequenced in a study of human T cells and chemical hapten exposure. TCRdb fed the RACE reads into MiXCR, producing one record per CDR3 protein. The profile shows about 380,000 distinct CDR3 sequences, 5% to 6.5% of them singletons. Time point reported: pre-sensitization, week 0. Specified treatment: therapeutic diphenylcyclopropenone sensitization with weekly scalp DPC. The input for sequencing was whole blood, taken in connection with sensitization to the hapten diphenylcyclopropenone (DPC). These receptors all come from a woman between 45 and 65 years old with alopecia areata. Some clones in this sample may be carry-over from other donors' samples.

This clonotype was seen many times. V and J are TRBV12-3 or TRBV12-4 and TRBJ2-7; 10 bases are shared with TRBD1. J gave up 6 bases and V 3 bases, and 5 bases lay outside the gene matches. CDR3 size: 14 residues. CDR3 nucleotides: TGTGCCAGCAGTTTGGGGACAGGGGACCCCGAGCAGTACTTC. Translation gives CASSLGTGDPEQYF.

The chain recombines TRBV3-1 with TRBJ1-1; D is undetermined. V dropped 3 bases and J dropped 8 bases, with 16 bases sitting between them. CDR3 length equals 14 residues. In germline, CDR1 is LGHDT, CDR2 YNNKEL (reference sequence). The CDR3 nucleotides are TGTGCCAGCAGCCAGGACGGGCGGCCGTCGGAAGCTTTCTTT. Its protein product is CASSQDGRPSEAFF.

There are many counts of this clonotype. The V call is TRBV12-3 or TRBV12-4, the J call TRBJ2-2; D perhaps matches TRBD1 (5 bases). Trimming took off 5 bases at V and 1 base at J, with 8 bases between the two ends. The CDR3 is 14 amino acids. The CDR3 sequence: CASSPRENTGELFF. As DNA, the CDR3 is TGTGCCAGCAGTCCCAGGGAGAACACCGGGGAGCTGTTTTTT.

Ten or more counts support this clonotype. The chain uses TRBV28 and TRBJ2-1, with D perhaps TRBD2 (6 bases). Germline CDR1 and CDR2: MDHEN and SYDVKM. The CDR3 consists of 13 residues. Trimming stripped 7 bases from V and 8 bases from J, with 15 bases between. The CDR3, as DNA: TGTGCCAGCAAAACTCTGCGGGGCCATGAGCAGTTCTTC. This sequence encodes CASKTLRGHEQFF.

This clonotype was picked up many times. The CDR3, as DNA: TGTGCCAGCAGTTACACGGGGGGCCGGGATGAGCAGTTCTTC. Translated: CASSYTGGRDEQFF. The genes are TRBV6-5 and TRBJ2-1; D is perhaps TRBD2 (7 bases). Trimming shortened V by 2 bases and J by 8 bases, and 13 bases separated the two germline ends. The CDR3 length is 14 residues. Germline V gene data show CDR1 as MNHEY and CDR2 as SVGAGI.

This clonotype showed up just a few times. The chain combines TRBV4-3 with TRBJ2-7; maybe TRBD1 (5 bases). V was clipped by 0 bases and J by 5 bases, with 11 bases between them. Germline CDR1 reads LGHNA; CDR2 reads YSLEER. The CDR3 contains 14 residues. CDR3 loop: CASSQDRGTDEQYF. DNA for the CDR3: TGCGCCAGCAGCCAAGATAGGGGTACGGACGAGCAGTACTTC.

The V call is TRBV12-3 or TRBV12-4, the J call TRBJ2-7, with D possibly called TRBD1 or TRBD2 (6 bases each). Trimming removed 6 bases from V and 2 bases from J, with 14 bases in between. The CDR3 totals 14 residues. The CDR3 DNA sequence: TGTGCCAGCAGCCCTACCGGGGGCGCCTACGAGCAGTACTTC. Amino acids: CASSPTGGAYEQYF.

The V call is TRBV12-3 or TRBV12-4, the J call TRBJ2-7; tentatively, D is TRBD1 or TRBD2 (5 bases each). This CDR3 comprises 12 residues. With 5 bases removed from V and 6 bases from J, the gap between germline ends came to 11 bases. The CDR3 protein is CASSHTGTEQYF. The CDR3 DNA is TGTGCCAGCAGTCATACCGGGACCGAGCAGTACTTC.

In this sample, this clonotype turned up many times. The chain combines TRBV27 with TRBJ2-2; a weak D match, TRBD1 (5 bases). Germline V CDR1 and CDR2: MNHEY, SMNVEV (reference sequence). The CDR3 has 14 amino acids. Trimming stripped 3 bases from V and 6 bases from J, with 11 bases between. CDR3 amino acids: CASSFRERAGELFF. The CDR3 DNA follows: TGTGCCAGCAGTTTCAGGGAAAGGGCCGGGGAGCTGTTTTTT.

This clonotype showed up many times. The CDR3 DNA sequence: TGTGCCAGCGATCAAAGGGATCGTCAGCCCCAGCATTTT. It codes for CASDQRDRQPQHF. The rearrangement uses TRBV13 and TRBJ1-5; D is undetermined. V lost 8 bases, J lost 6 bases, and 14 bases lay in between. CDR3 size: 13 residues. CDR1 and CDR2 (germline): PRHDT, FYEKMQ (reference sequence).

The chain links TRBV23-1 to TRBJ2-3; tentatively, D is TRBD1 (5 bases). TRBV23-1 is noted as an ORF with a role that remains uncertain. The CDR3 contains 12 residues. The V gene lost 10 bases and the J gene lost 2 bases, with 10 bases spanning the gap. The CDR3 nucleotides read TGCGCCAAAGGGGCCCCCACAGATACGCAGTATTTT. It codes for CAKGAPTDTQYF.